This entry describes one T cell receptor beta chain. Its antigen remains unidentified. Nothing much larger sits one base from this clone, and base qualities are not available. Based on the germline V gene, the CDR1 and CDR2 sequences are MGHDK and SYGVNS. Including the terminal cysteine and phenylalanine, the CDR3 comprises 15 residues. Here the CDR3 DNA is all that survives: 45 bases in frame from base 1. Trimmed from V: 8 bases; trimmed from J: 1 base; junction bases lacking a gene match: 11. These data originate in a study of shared clonotypes between healthy human individuals (dated by TCRdb to the early 2020s). Some background on the complete study: A couple of women and a few men aged 18 to 49 years were included in the cohort. Libraries were prepared and TCR repertoires were sequenced by different laboratories using diverse techniques, in order to increase sequencing depth and limit assay-specific biases. The study deeply sequenced blood TCR repertoires of five healthy adults to estimate repertoire size and the extent of clonotype sharing between individuals. Leukapheresis yielded between about 0.9 and 8.9 billion PBMCs per donor. For each donor, CD4 naive and CD4 memory were each given three plates, CD8 naive was given two plates, and CD8 memory was given one plate.

Study-level results and caveats: Based on pairwise subsampling, the degree of clonotype sharing among donors was expected to be affected by sequencing depth. Compared with non-shared clonotypes, the clonotypes found in all four sorted-subset donors had higher generation probabilities. Estimated clonotype richness was generally larger for naive than for memory subsets. Sampling was limited to blood, and TCR repertoires in tissue likely differ from TCR repertoires in blood. Even with the large sequencing depth, rarefaction of the sorted-subset datasets indicated that sequencing was incomplete. Because the study included only a small number of donors, the genetic and exposure-history diversity represented was limited. About 4.5% of naive CD4, 3.5% of naive CD8, about 2.1% of memory CD4, and over 0.35% of memory CD8 clonotypes were shared across a few donors.

Using the deep immunoSEQ assay, multiplex PCR amplified TCR CDR3 regions from genomic DNA. Genomic DNA extracted from each cell subset was distributed evenly over all wells of several immunoSEQ 96-well plates, and each plate served as one replicate. For sorted subsets, each replicate PCR was loaded with about 0.2 ug genomic DNA, equivalent to some 31,000 T cell genomes. Purified libraries were measured with a Qubit 3.0 fluorometer, size-checked on a Bioanalyzer 2100, and measured again with the KAPA Library Quantification kit. Each immunoSEQ 96-well plate was sequenced on its own single-read 150-cycle Illumina NextSeq 550 flow cell. The authors' pipeline ran thus. The immunoSEQ output contained only junctional sequences without quality scores, so filtering could not match that applied to full-length reads. To assign V/J genes and CDR3, sequences were annotated using PyIR, a Python wrapper for IgBLAST v1.9, with IMGT germline references. Reads with weak V/J assignments (E-value above 1e-6), missing CDR3, stop codons, out-of-frame junctions, or ambiguous translated residues were removed. V3J clonotypes were defined as sequences sharing the same inferred V gene, J gene, and CDR3 amino acid sequence. The percentage overlap between two repertoires was calculated by dividing the number of shared unique clonotypes by the size of the smaller repertoire. Richness of each repertoire was evaluated using RTK rarefaction, the Chao1 estimator, and Recon v2.1 estimates of unobserved clonotypes. Generation probabilities were computed with OLGA for all TCRbeta clonotypes obtained by the gDNA method from several donors. TCRdb retrieved this table from immuneACCESS and kept in-frame rearrangements only. Not all clones are present; in checked studies, unresolved V genes account for under half, and no reason is known for the remainder. V, J and clone size are those of that table, while D and trimming were read from the DNA. Recorded for this sample are about 1.5 million clones; 95% to 99% of them occurred a single time. The ten top clones hold 0.4% to 0.45% of the sample.

The donors were healthy, HIV-negative adults who had no recently reported acute infections or vaccinations. Every donor was a Caucasian adult living in Nashville, Tennessee, USA. CD4+ T cells were enriched through magnetic negative selection, after which naive cells were positively selected on CD45RA and the remaining negative fraction served as the memory subset. After blood collection by leukapheresis, PBMCs were isolated using Ficoll-Histopaque density gradient centrifugation and then cryopreserved in the vapor phase of liquid nitrogen. Analytical flow cytometry was used to check the purity and quantity of every magnetically sorted T cell population. Genomic DNA was isolated from every sorted fraction and measured by UV absorbance on a Nanodrop 2000c.

Sequencing input: naive CD4+ T cells sorted from blood. What the cell subset or site label conveys for this sample: CD45RA+ positively selected. Here the chain combines TRBV25-1 and TRBJ2-7, and 7 junction bases match TRBD2. The sequence was obtained from a man aged 30 to 45 in good health. CDR3 region: CASFFGGGSSYEQYF. The DNA is as follows: TGTGCCAGCTTTTTTGGAGGCGGGAGTTCCTACGAGCAGTACTTC.